A single TCR beta chain is shown here with its context. These data originate in a study of cytomegalovirus exposure and HLA in healthy donors. For the study at large: Of the donors genotyped, 398 in all, 75% to 90% fell in the Caucasian-associated ancestry cluster.

This CDR3 comprises 13 residues. V was trimmed by 4 bases and J by 6 bases, leaving 9 bases between them. Germline V CDR1 and CDR2: LNHNV, YYDKDF (reference sequence). The PCR had 60 Vbeta and 13 Jbeta primers. Produced via immunoSEQ multiplex PCR; TCRdb's table is partial and in-frame only. Of some 150,000 clones detected, around 60% appear once; the ten largest clones hold 7% to 8.5%. This sequence joins TRBV15 and TRBJ2-2; D ambiguous. This receptor was identified in a woman aged 55-70 years in good health and CMV-seropositive. Sequencing used PBMCs. The CDR3 DNA sequence: TGTGCCACCAGCATCGGTCTCCCCGGGGAGCTGTTTTTT. Translating gives CATSIGLPGELFF.